This T cell receptor beta chain was documented in a study of CD8+ T cells in alopecia areata. Study at large: Tofacitinib administration persisted for 6 to 18 months, succeeded by 6 months off drug.

Reverse transcription of extracted RNA yielded cDNA, which provided the sequencing template. Generated by immunoSEQ multiplex PCR, the TCRdb table keeps only in-frame clones and is missing some. This table holds about 180,000 clones, about three fifths found once. Study findings and constraints: There were many expanded lesional clones persisting in scalp and blood during tofacitinib.

The CDR3 is made up of 13 amino acids. Germline-derived CDR1 and CDR2 are SSHAT and FNYEAQ (reference sequence). Concerning this clone itself: Its antigen is still unknown.

The treatment here: oral pan-JAK inhibitor, 5-10 mg twice daily. The chain employs TRBV7-7 and TRBJ2-5; D ambiguous. The end of the DNA aligns better with TRBJ2-7, so the J call may be wrong. Here the sequenced sample was CD4+ T cells sorted from blood, taken at approximately week 60, from a patient treated with tofacitinib. The sequence derives from a human donor with alopecia areata. The DNA of the CDR3 is TGTGCCAGCAGCCCCGGCGCAACCTACGAGCAGTACTTC. Translated, it gives CASSPGATYEQYF.